These 17 T cell receptor beta chains originate from one sample sequenced in a study of T cells in Graves' hyperthyroidism and ophthalmopathy. There were TCR beta CDR3 regions amplified from RNA transcripts. Carried out on the TCR CDR3, a first-round RT-PCR used the HTBI primer set. TCRdb redid the calling of the multiplex PCR reads with MiXCR, one entry per CDR3 protein. The repertoire has roughly 570,000 distinct CDR3 sequences, just over 45% of them found once; the top ten carry around 7.7%. Sequencing was carried out using peripheral blood or thyroid tissue (not recorded which). The receptors shown here come from a woman in her late teens or twenties with Graves' hyperthyroidism.

The CDR3 bases are TGTGCCAGCAGCTCCCTTGCGGGAGGGCACACCGGGTACTTCTCTACGAGCGGCTACACCTTC. It is translated as CASSSLAGGHTGYFSTSGYTF. V is TRBV9 and J is TRBJ1-2; D is uncertain. Trimming left V 4 bases short and J 8 bases short, with 39 bases between. The CDR3 extends over 21 amino acids. Germline V gene data show CDR1 as SGDLS and CDR2 as YYNGEE.

The V and J genes are TRBV2 and TRBJ2-7; D may match TRBD1 or TRBD2 (5 bases each). CDR3 length: 13 residues. The V end lost 5 bases, the J end lost 3 bases, and 11 bases lay between the germline ends. In germline, CDR1 is SNHLY, CDR2 FYNNEI. The CDR3 loop reads CASSWGYFYEQYF. DNA for the CDR3: TGTGCCAGCAGTTGGGGGTACTTCTACGAGCAGTACTTC.

The chain is built from TRBV20-1 and TRBJ1-5, with D possibly matching TRBD1 (5 bases). V lost 5 bases, J lost 11 bases, and 22 bases lay in between. There are 14 residues in the CDR3. The germline gives CDR1 DFQATT, CDR2 SNEGSKA (reference sequence). The CDR3 coding sequence is TGCAGTGCTTTGTCCGGGACTAGCGGGAGGGCCCAGCATTTT. Protein product: CSALSGTSGRAQHF.

This clonotype was found many times. V and J are TRBV12-5 and TRBJ2-7; 9 bases match TRBD1. The germline V gene has CDR1 LGHNT and CDR2 FRNRAP. The trim removed 10 bases at V and 1 base at J, leaving 2 bases unmatched. The CDR3 is 12 residues long. In nucleotides, the CDR3 is TGTGCTACCGGACAGGGGTCCTACGAGCAGTACTTC. Its translation is CATGQGSYEQYF.

This clonotype was seen only once. The chain combines TRBV5-2 with TRBJ2-1. TRBV5-2 corresponds to a pseudogene. This CDR3 is built from 14 residues. Here the CDR3 reads CASKVGKSYNEQFF. Written as DNA, the CDR3 is TGTGCCAGCAAGGTGGGAAAATCCTACAATGAGCAGTTCTTC.

About this clonotype itself: A read error may be the cause here, since a much bigger clone is one base away. The chain couples TRBV6-1 to TRBJ1-5; the D gene is possibly TRBD1 (6 bases). Germline CDR1 MNHNS, CDR2 SASEGT. CDR3 length equals 15 residues. V lost 11 bases and J lost 0, with 17 bases in between. CDR3 nucleotides: TGTGCCTGCACCCGCAGGGGTCATAGCAATCAGCCCCAGCATTTT. It is translated as CACTRRGHSNQPQHF.

The rearrangement uses TRBV24-1 and TRBJ1-2; the match to TRBD1 covers 8 bases. After removal of 4 bases from V and 2 bases from J, the junction contained 5 bases not matched to a gene. Germline V gene sequence: CDR1 KGHDR, CDR2 SFDVKD. The CDR3 runs to 15 residues. The CDR3 DNA reads as TGTGCCACCAGTGACCGCGGACAGGGCAACTATGGCTACACCTTC. Translation gives CATSDRGQGNYGYTF.

This clonotype was counted ten times or more. The chain combines TRBV20-1 with TRBJ1-4; D is uncertain. Trimming removed 4 bases from V and 4 bases from J, with 7 bases in between. CDR3 length: 12 residues. The V gene's germline CDR1 is DFQATT and CDR2 SNEGSKA (reference sequence). The CDR3 region has the DNA TGCAGTGCTATGAAGGGTAATGAAAAACTGTTTTTT. Protein product: CSAMKGNEKLFF.

This clonotype was detected many times. The chain couples TRBV2 to TRBJ1-1; D not certain. Germline CDR1 is SNHLY and CDR2 is FYNNEI. Between the trimmed V and J ends, which lost 6 bases and 1 base, there was a span of 9 bases. This CDR3 spans 13 amino acids. The CDR3, as DNA: TGTGCCAGCAGAAAGACAAGGAACACTGAAGCTTTCTTT. Its translation is CASRKTRNTEAFF.

This chain connects TRBV10-3 to TRBJ2-7; 8 bases line up with TRBD1. CDR3 length equals 14 residues. Per germline, CDR1 ENHRY and CDR2 SYGVKD. J gave up 0 bases and V 5 bases, and 3 bases lay outside the gene matches. The CDR3 coding sequence is TGTGCCATCAGTACTGGACAGGGCTCCTACGAGCAGTACTTC. This encodes CAISTGQGSYEQYF.

The gene calls are TRBV11-3 and TRBJ2-5, with a weak D call TRBD2 (5 bases). This CDR3 comprises 16 residues. Germline CDR1 is SGHNT and CDR2 is YENEEA. With 4 bases removed from V and 5 bases from J, the gap between germline ends came to 20 bases. The CDR3 sequence is CASSSLSTGWVETQYF. The CDR3 DNA sequence: TGTGCCAGCAGCTCCCTCTCAACGGGATGGGTGGAGACCCAGTACTTC.

Of note for this clonotype: The junction shows a germline mismatch at one end, possibly a read error. This sequence joins TRBV14 and TRBJ2-5; 8 bases match TRBD2. The CDR3 extends over 14 amino acids. Germline CDR1 reads SGHDN; CDR2 reads FVKESK. CDR3 in DNA: TGTACCAGCAGCCCCAGCGGGAGTCACGGGACCCAGTACTTC. Protein: CTSSPSGSHGTQYF.

This clonotype was seen ten or more times. The V and J genes are TRBV7-9 and TRBJ1-3; a possible D gene is TRBD1 (5 bases). Germline V gene lookup returns CDR1 SEHNR and CDR2 FQNEAQ (reference sequence). This CDR3 has 16 amino acids. V was clipped by 5 bases and J by 0 bases, with 14 bases between them. The CDR3 here is CASSPGTPNSGNTIYF. CDR3 in DNA: TGTGCCAGCAGCCCCGGGACTCCAAACTCTGGAAACACCATATATTTT.

This clonotype appeared a single time. The J gene is TRBJ2-3, the V gene TRBV29-1; a possible D gene is TRBD2 (5 bases). CDR3 length: 14 amino acids. Trimming cost V 5 bases and J 2 bases, with 14 bases left between them. Germline assignment: CDR1 SQVTM and CDR2 ANQGSEA. The CDR3 reads CSVYGRENTDTQYF. The CDR3 DNA sequence: TGCAGCGTTTACGGACGGGAAAACACAGATACGCAGTATTTT.

To note about this clonotype: Since the CDR3 does not end with the conserved phenylalanine or tryptophan, this likely comes from a read error. The DNA is omitted, as the CDR3 cannot be located on it reliably, and the CDR3 follows TCRdb's listing. The rearrangement joins TRBV2 to TRBJ1-4. Germline loops: CDR1 SNHLY, CDR2 FYNNEI. The CDR3 extends over 9 residues, inclusive of both ends. CDR3: CASSQPSGL.

This clonotype was picked up a small number of times. The rearrangement uses TRBV20-1 and TRBJ2-3, with D uncertain. This CDR3 contains 12 residues. V lost 7 bases and J 3 bases, leaving 11 bases between the germline ends. Germline CDR1 and CDR2: DFQATT and SNEGSKA (reference sequence). The CDR3 nucleotides are TGCAGTGTTCATGGAGAGACAGATACGCAGTATTTT. Residues: CSVHGETDTQYF.

This clonotype was observed at least ten times. The genes are TRBV7-2 and TRBJ2-7; 7 bases align to TRBD1. V dropped 5 bases and J dropped 5; count of bases not matched to a gene: 9. Germline CDR1 is SGHTA and CDR2 is FQGNSA. This CDR3 comprises 14 residues. The CDR3 DNA sequence: TGTGCCAGCAGCCCGCGACAGGGTTACCACGAGCAGTACTTC. Protein product: CASSPRQGYHEQYF.